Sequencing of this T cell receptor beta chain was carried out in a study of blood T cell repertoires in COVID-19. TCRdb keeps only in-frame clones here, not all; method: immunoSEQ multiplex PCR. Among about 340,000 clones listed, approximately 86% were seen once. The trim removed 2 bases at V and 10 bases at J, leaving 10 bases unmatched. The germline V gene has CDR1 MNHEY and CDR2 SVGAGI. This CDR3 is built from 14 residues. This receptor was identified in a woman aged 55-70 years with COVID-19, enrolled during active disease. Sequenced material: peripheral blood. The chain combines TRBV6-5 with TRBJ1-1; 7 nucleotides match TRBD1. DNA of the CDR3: TGTGCCAGCAGTTACAGGAGACAGGGAGGTGTAGCTTTCTTT. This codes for CASSYRRQGGVAFF.